This TCR beta chain was identified during a study of T cell responses to AZD1222 COVID-19 vaccine. Germline V gene sequence: CDR1 PRHDT, CDR2 FYEKMQ (reference sequence). The junction had 9 bases not matched to a gene; V was cut back by 4 bases and J by 4 bases. This CDR3 spans 15 amino acids. Profiling relied on immunoSEQ multiplex PCR, and the TCRdb table lists in-frame clones only, not all of them. Of over 150,000 clones listed, more than 75% are singletons. The clonotype originates from an adult in good health. This chain connects TRBV13 to TRBJ1-2; 7 positions agree with TRBD1. The sequenced sample was peripheral blood, obtained on day 0 of AZD1222 vaccination. CDR3 bases: TGTGCCAGCAGCTCTCGACAGGGCAGCTCCTATGGCTACACCTTC. It encodes CASSSRQGSSYGYTF.